This TCR beta chain was observed in a study of T cells in Graves' hyperthyroidism and ophthalmopathy. Patients were excluded for uncontrolled infection, other autoimmune disease, pregnancy or lactation. Notes on the study in general: Most clonotypes that expanded in the thyroid above 0.001 also showed up in blood.

The TCR beta CDR3 regions underwent amplification using RNA transcripts as the source. TCR CDR3 underwent first-round RT-PCR with the HTBI primer set. MiXCR, applied by TCRdb to the multiplex PCR reads, yields one record per CDR3 protein. The sample carries fewer than 650,000 distinct CDR3 sequences, about 45% recorded once. Trimming took off 6 bases at V and 2 bases at J, with 11 bases between the two ends. Germline-derived CDR1 and CDR2 are DFQATT and SNEGSKA (reference sequence). The CDR3 length is 12 residues. As regards this clonotype: Its target is unknown.

The TCR comes from an adult woman with Graves' disease, either hyperthyroidism or ophthalmopathy (not recorded which). The rearrangement links TRBV20-1 to TRBJ2-7; possibly TRBD1 for D (5 bases). The sequencing sample was made of peripheral blood or thyroid tissue (not recorded which). CDR3 DNA: TGCAGTGCACCAGGGAACGCCTACGAGCAGTACTTC. Encoded protein: CSAPGNAYEQYF.